Below, 4 T cell receptor beta chains from the same sample are listed, as sequenced in a study of T cell changes during pregnancy in multiple sclerosis. Sequencing used immunoSEQ multiplex PCR; TCRdb keeps in-frame clones, though not all of them. The profile shows approximately 90,000 clones, roughly 90% of them singletons. The sequences come from peripheral blood, collected before pregnancy. The receptors here all came from a female donor with multiple sclerosis, enrolled in a pregnancy study.

This chain joins TRBV2 and TRBJ2-1, with D possibly matching TRBD2 (5 bases). Trimming pared 6 bases from V and 15 bases from J, leaving 18 bases between. Per germline, CDR1 SNHLY and CDR2 FYNNEI. The CDR3 sequence is 12 residues long. The CDR3 DNA follows: TGTGCCAGCAGCGAAATGGACGGGGTTCTGTTCTTC. It yields the protein CASSEMDGVLFF. Looking up the rest from reference TRBV2 and TRBJ2-1 gives the full variable domain: EPEVTQTPSHQVTQMGQEVILRCVPISNHLYFYWYRQILGQKVEFLVSFYNNEISEKSEIFDDQFSVERPDGSNFTLKIRSTKLEDSAMYFCASSEMDGVLFFGPGTRLTVL.

This clone was picked up a small number of times. V usage is TRBV10-3 and J usage is TRBJ2-7, with 9 bases aligning to TRBD1. The germline V gene encodes CDR1 ENHRY and CDR2 SYGVKD. The CDR3 extends over 15 amino acids. Trimming cost V 3 bases and J 3 bases; bases outside gene matches: 6. CDR3 loop: CAISDFGTGNYEQYF. The CDR3 coding sequence is TGTGCCATCAGTGACTTCGGGACAGGGAACTACGAGCAGTACTTC.

This chain connects TRBV27 to TRBJ2-6; 7 bases agree with TRBD1. The CDR3 is made up of 18 amino acids. Germline assignment: CDR1 MNHEY and CDR2 SMNVEV (reference sequence). The J segment lost 0 bases and the V segment lost 3 bases, leaving 8 bases of the junction unmatched. The CDR3 bases are TGTGCCAGCAGTTTTAAGGGGACAGCGCTCTCTGGGGCCAACGTCCTGACTTTC. It codes for CASSFKGTALSGANVLTF. Complete variable domain (other parts from reference TRBV27 and TRBJ2-6): EAQVTQNPRYLITVTGKKLTVTCSQNMNHEYMSWYRQDPGLGLRQIYYSMNVEVTDKGDVPEGYKVSRKEKRNFPLILESPSPNQTSLYFCASSFKGTALSGANVLTFGAGSRLTVL.

This clone was counted between two and nine times. This chain links TRBV13 with TRBJ2-5; 9 positions agree with TRBD2. The germline CDR1 and CDR2 sequences are PRHDT and FYEKMQ (reference sequence). The junction had 2 bases not matched to a gene; V was cut back by 3 bases and J by 3 bases. The CDR3 covers 14 residues. CDR3 sequence (DNA): TGTGCCAGCAGCTTTAGCGGGGGTGAAGAGACCCAGTACTTC. Translation: CASSFSGGEETQYF.